The 10 T cell receptor beta chains given below trace back to one sample, sequenced in a study of blood T cells in healthy people across ages. The use of a sample-barcoded 5' primer and a J-beta primer mix characterized a second PCR of about 7 to 12 cycles. TCRdb reprocessed the 5' RACE reads via MiXCR and lists one record per CDR3 protein. The data hold some 930,000 distinct CDR3 sequences, with 25% to 30% observed a single time. A further study also used this sample, focusing on T cells of mothers and their children.

Sequenced material: blood. The receptors stem from a middle-aged woman in good health.

This chain joins TRBV6-6 and TRBJ2-7; D remains unclear. V lost 0 bases and J lost 6, with 9 bases in between. The V gene's germline CDR1 is MNHNY and CDR2 SVGAGI (reference sequence). This CDR3 is built from 13 residues. The CDR3 sequence: CASSYSGLAEQYF. Written as DNA, the CDR3 is TGTGCCAGCAGTTACTCGGGTTTAGCCGAGCAGTACTTC.

This clonotype was found a few times. V gene TRBV2 combines with J gene TRBJ2-7; 10 bases line up with TRBD1. The germline gives CDR1 SNHLY, CDR2 FYNNEI. The ends lost 8 bases at V and 5 bases at J; junction bases unmatched: 12. The CDR3 contains 15 residues. The CDR3 here is CASRAVGTGVDEQYF. As DNA, the CDR3 is TGTGCCAGCCGGGCAGTAGGGACAGGGGTCGACGAGCAGTACTTC. The variable domain in full, with the rest retrieved from reference TRBV2 and TRBJ2-7, is EPEVTQTPSHQVTQMGQEVILRCVPISNHLYFYWYRQILGQKVEFLVSFYNNEISEKSEIFDDQFSVERPDGSNFTLKIRSTKLEDSAMYFCASRAVGTGVDEQYFGPGTRLTVT.

The V call is TRBV6-4, the J call TRBJ1-1; tentative D call: TRBD1 (6 bases). The CDR3 has 12 amino acids. CDR1 is MRHNA, CDR2 SNTAGT, per germline. V lost 6 bases, J lost 7 bases, and 12 bases lay in between. This CDR3 is CASRSRGGEAFF. The CDR3 bases are TGTGCCAGCAGATCCAGGGGTGGTGAAGCTTTCTTT.

This clonotype was found a few times. The chain recombines TRBV6-5 with TRBJ1-2; D is uncertain. The germline gives CDR1 MNHEY, CDR2 SVGAGI. V was shortened by 2 bases and J by 7 bases, with 8 bases between the two germline ends. The CDR3 has 12 amino acids. CDR3 bases: TGTGCCAGCAGTTACAGTGGCTTTGGCTACACCTTC. Its translation: CASSYSGFGYTF.

This clonotype was recorded a few times. The genes are TRBV7-3 and TRBJ1-2; D perhaps matches TRBD1 (5 bases). Looked up from germline, CDR1 is SGHTA and CDR2 is FQGTGA. The CDR3 has 14 residues. V was shortened by 2 bases and J by 8 bases, with 15 bases between the two germline ends. In DNA, the CDR3 is TGTGCCAGCAGCTTAGGGGGGATAACCACCGGCTACACCTTC. It yields the protein CASSLGGITTGYTF.

This clonotype has at least ten counts. The chain couples TRBV28 to TRBJ2-1; TRBD2 matches at 7 bases. The germline CDR1 and CDR2 sequences are MDHEN and SYDVKM. This CDR3 has 15 residues. V trimming: 3 bases; J trimming: 3 bases; junction bases outside the gene matches: 5. CDR3 residues: CASSLAGDLYNEQFF. In DNA, the CDR3 is TGTGCCAGCAGTTTGGCGGGGGACCTCTACAATGAGCAGTTCTTC.

The CDR3, as DNA: TGTGCCAGCAGCCTCGGTGCCGGGACACCTTCCTACAATGAGCAGTTCTTC. Its translation is CASSLGAGTPSYNEQFF. The genes are TRBV9 and TRBJ2-1, with D possibly matching TRBD1 (6 bases). The germline V gene encodes CDR1 SGDLS and CDR2 YYNGEE. This CDR3 contains 17 residues. The V gene lost 4 bases and the J gene lost 1 base, with 18 bases spanning the gap.

Of note for this clonotype: A read error is possible here, since a much larger clone lies one base away. The chain has TRBV5-1 and TRBJ2-4; 9 positions match TRBD1. The germline V gene has CDR1 SGHRS and CDR2 YFSETQ. There are 16 residues in the CDR3. The CDR3: CARSPYRGRGKNIQYF. For the CDR3, the DNA is TGCGCCCGCAGCCCCTACAGGGGGCGCGGCAAAAACATTCAGTACTTC.

The chain recombines TRBV10-3 with TRBJ2-3; tentative D call: TRBD2 (5 bases). The V and J ends lost 6 bases and 4 bases respectively, with 14 bases between them. The germline CDR1 and CDR2 sequences are ENHRY and SYGVKD. The CDR3 is made up of 14 amino acids. CDR3 in DNA: TGTGCCATCAGAAGTTCTATGAGGGCAGATACGCAGTATTTT. It specifies CAIRSSMRADTQYF.

This clonotype has a count of ten or more. The chain uses TRBV5-1 and TRBJ2-5; D gene ambiguous. Trimming shortened V by 0 bases and J by 2 bases, and 8 bases separated the two germline ends. The CDR3 extends over 14 amino acids. Germline V gene data show CDR1 as SGHRS and CDR2 as YFSETQ. CDR3 in amino acids: CASSLGSLQETQYF. The CDR3 nucleotides are TGCGCCAGCAGCTTGGGGTCATTACAAGAGACCCAGTACTTC.